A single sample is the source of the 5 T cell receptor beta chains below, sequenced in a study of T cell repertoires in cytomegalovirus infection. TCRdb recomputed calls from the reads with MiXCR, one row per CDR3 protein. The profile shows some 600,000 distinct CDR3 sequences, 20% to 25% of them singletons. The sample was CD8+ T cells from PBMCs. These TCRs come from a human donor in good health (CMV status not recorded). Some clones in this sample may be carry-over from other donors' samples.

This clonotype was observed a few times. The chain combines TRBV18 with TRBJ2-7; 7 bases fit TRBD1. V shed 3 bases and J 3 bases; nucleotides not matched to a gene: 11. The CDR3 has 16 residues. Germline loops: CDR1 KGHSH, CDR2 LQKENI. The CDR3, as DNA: TGTGCCAGCTCACCCTCGGACAGGCGGACGATCTACGAGCAGTACTTC. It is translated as CASSPSDRRTIYEQYF.

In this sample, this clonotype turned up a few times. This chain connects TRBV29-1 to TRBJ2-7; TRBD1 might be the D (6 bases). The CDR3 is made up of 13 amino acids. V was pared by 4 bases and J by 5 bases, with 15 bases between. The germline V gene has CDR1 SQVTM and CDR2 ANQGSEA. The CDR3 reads CSVVGQGPHEQYV. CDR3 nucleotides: TGCAGCGTTGTGGGTCAGGGGCCCCACGAGCAGTACGTC.

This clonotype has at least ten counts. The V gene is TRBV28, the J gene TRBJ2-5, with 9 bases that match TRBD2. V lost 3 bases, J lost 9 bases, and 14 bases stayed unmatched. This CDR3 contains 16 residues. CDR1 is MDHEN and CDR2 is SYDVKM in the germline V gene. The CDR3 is CASSFGVAGAPGSQYF. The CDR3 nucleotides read TGTGCCAGCAGTTTCGGTGTAGCGGGGGCGCCGGGGTCCCAGTACTTC.

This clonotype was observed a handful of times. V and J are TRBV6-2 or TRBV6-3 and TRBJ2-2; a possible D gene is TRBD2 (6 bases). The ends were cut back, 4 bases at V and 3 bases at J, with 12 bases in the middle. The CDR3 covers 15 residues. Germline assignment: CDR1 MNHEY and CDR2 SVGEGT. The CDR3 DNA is TGTGCCAGCAGTTTTGTGTGGGGGGACACCGGGGAGCTGTTTTTT. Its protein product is CASSFVWGDTGELFF.

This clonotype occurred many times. CDR3 bases: TGTGCCAGCAGGCGGGCCAAAAACATTCAGTACTTC. Translating it yields CASRRAKNIQYF. This chain uses TRBV12-3 or TRBV12-4 with TRBJ2-4, with D unclear. The CDR3 spans 12 residues. V gave up 6 bases and J gave up 1 base, with 4 bases separating them.